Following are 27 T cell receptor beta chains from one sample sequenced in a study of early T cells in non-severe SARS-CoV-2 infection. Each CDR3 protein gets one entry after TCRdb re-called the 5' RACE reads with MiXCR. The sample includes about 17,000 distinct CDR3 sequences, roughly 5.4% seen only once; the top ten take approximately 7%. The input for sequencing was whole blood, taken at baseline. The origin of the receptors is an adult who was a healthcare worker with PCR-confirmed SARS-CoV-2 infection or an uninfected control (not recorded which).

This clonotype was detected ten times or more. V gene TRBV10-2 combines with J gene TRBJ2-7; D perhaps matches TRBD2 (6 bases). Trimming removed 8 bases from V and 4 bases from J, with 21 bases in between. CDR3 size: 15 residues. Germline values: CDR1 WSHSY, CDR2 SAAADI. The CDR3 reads CASVRRREQNYEQYF. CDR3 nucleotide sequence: TGCGCCAGCGTCCGACGCCGGGAGCAGAATTACGAGCAGTACTTC.

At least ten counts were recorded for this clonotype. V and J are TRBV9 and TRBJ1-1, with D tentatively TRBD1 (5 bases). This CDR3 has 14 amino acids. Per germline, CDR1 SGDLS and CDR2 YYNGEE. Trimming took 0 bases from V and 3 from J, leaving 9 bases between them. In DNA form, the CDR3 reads TGTGCCAGCAGCGTAGGTGGGGCCCACACTGAAGCTTTCTTT. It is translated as CASSVGGAHTEAFF.

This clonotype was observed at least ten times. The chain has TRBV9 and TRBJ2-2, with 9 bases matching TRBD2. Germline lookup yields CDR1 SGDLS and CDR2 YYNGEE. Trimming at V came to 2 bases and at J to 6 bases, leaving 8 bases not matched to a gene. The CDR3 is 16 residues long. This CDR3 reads CASSVDAGGPAGELFF. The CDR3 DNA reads TGTGCCAGCAGCGTGGACGCGGGGGGGCCTGCCGGGGAGCTGTTTTTT.

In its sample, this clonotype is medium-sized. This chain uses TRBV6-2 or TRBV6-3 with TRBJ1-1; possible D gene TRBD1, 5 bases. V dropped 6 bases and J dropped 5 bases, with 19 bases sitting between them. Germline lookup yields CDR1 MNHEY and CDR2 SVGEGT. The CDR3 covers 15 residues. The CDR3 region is CASRSGKGTLTEAFF. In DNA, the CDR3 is TGTGCCAGCAGATCGGGCAAGGGGACGTTGACTGAAGCTTTCTTT.

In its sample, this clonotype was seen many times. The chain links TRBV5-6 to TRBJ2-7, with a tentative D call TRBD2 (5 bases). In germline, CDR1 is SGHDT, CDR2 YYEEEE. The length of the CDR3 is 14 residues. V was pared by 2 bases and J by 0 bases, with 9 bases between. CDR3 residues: CASSFMGSSYEQYF. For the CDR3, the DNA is TGTGCCAGCAGCTTTATGGGGAGCTCCTACGAGCAGTACTTC. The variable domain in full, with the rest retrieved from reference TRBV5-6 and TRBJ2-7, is DAGVTQSPTHLIKTRGQQVTLRCSPKSGHDTVSWYQQALGQGPQFIFQYYEEEERQRGNFPDRFSGHQFPNYSSELNVNALLLGDSALYLCASSFMGSSYEQYFGPGTRLTVT.

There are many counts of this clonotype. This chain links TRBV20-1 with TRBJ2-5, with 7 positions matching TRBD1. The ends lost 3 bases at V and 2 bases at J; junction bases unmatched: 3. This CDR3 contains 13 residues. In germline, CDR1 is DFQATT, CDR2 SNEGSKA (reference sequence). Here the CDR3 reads CSARGTAQETQYF. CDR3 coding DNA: TGCAGTGCTAGGGGGACAGCGCAAGAGACCCAGTACTTC.

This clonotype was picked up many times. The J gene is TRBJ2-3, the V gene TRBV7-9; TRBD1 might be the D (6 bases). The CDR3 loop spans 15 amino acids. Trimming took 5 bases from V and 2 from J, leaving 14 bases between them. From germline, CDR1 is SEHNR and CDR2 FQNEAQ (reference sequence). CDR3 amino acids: CASSADRTDTDTQYF. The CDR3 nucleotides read TGTGCCAGCAGCGCCGACAGGACAGACACAGATACGCAGTATTTT.

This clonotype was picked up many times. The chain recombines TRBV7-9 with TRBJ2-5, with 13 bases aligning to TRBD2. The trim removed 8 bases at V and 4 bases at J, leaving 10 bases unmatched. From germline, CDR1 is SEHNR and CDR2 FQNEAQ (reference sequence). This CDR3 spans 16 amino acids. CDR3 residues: CASSPARTSGGETQYF. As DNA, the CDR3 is TGTGCCAGCTCGCCCGCACGGACTAGCGGGGGAGAGACCCAGTACTTC.

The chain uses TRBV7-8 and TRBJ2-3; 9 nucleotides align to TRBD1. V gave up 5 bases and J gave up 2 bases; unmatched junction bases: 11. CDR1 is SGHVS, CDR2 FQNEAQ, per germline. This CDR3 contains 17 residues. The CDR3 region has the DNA TGTGCCAGCAGCCCCAGCCTTGACAGGGGGAACACAGATACGCAGTATTTT. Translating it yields CASSPSLDRGNTDTQYF.

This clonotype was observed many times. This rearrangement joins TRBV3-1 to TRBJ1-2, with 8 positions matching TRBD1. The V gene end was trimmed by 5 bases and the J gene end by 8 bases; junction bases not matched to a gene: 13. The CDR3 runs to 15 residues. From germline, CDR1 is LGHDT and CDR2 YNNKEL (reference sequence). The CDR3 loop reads CASSTTSGGPRGYTF. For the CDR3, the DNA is TGTGCCAGCAGCACTACTTCAGGGGGCCCGAGGGGCTACACCTTC.

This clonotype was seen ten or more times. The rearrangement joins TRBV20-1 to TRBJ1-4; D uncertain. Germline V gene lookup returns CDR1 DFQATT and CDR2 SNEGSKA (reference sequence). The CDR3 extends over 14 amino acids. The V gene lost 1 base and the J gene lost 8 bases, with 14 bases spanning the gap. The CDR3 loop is CSARVVGRMEKLFF. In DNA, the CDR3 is TGCAGTGCTAGAGTCGTCGGGAGAATGGAAAAACTGTTTTTT.

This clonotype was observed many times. The chain's CDR3 is CASRDSGANVLTF. CDR3 nucleotides: TGTGCCAGCAGAGACTCTGGGGCCAACGTCCTGACTTTC. The chain recombines TRBV2 with TRBJ2-6; the D is unclear. The CDR3 runs to 13 residues. V gave up 6 bases and J gave up 0 bases, with 3 bases separating them. Germline loops: CDR1 SNHLY, CDR2 FYNNEI.

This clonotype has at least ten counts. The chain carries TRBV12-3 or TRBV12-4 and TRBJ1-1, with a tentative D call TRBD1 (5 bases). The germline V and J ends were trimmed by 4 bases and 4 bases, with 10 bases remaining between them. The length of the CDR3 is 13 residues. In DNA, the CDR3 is TGTGCCAGCAGTTCGTTTGGGGGCACTGAAGCTTTCTTT. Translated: CASSSFGGTEAFF.

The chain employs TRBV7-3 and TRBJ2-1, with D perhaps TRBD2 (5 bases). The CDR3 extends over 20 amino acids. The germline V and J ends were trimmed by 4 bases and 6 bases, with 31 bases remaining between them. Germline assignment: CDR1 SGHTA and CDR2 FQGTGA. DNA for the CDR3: TGTGCCAGCAGCTCTCCACGGCGGGTTCCTGATATACGTCCGGCCAATGAGCAGTTCTTC. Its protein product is CASSSPRRVPDIRPANEQFF.

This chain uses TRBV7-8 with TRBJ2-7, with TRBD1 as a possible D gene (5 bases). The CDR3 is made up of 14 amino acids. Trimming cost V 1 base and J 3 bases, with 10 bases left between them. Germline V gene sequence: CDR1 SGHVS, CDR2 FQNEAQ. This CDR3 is CASSLGQRLYEQYF. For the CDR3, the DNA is TGTGCCAGCAGCTTAGGACAGAGGCTCTACGAGCAGTACTTC.

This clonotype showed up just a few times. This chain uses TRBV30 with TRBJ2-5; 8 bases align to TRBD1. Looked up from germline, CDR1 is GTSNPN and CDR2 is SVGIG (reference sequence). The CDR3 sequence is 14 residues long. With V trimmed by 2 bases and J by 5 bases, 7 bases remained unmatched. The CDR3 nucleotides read TGTGCCTGGAGTCTGTCAGGGGGCCAGGAGACCCAGTACTTC. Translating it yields CAWSLSGGQETQYF.

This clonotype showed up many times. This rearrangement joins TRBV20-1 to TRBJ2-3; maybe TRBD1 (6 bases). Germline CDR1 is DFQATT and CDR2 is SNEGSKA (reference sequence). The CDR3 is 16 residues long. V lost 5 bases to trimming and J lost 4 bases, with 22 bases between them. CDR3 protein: CSAGGGSSREADTQYF. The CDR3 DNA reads TGCAGTGCTGGTGGGGGCTCATCCCGGGAAGCAGATACGCAGTATTTT.

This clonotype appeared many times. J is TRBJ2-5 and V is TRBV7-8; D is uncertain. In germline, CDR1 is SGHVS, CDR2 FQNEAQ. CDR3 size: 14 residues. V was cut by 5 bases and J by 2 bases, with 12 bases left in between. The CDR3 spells CASSHLPVQETQYF. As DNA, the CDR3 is TGTGCCAGCAGCCACCTCCCGGTTCAAGAGACCCAGTACTTC.

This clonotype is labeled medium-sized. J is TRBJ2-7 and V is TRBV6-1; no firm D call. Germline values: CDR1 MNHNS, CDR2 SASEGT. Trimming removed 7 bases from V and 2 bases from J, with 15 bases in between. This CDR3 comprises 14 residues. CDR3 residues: CASIDRTFTYEQYF. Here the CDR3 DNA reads TGTGCCAGCATCGACCGAACATTTACCTACGAGCAGTACTTC.

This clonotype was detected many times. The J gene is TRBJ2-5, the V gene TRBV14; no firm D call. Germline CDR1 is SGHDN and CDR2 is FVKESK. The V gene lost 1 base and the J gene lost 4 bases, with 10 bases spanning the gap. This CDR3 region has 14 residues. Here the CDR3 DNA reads TGTGCCAGCAGCCAAGCCCCGGTGGCAGAGACCCAGTACTTC. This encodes CASSQAPVAETQYF.

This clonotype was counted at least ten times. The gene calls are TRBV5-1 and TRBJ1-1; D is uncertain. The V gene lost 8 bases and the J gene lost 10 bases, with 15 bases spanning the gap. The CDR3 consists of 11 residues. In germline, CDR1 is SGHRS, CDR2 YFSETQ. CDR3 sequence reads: CASPNFLGAFF. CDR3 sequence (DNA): TGCGCCAGTCCGAATTTTCTAGGAGCTTTCTTT. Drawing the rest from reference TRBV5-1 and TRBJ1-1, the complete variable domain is KAGVTQTPRYLIKTRGQQVTLSCSPISGHRSVSWYQQTPGQGLQFLFEYFSETQRNKGNFPGRFSGRQFSNSRSEMNVSTLELGDSALYLCASPNFLGAFFGQGTRLTVV.

CDR3 protein: CSARQGSSYEQYF. The DNA for the CDR3 is TGCAGTGCTAGACAGGGTAGCTCCTACGAGCAGTACTTC. This chain links TRBV20-1 with TRBJ2-7, with a possible D match to TRBD1 (5 bases). Germline CDR1 and CDR2: DFQATT and SNEGSKA (reference sequence). This CDR3 has 13 amino acids. V lost 2 bases and J lost 0, with 8 bases in between.

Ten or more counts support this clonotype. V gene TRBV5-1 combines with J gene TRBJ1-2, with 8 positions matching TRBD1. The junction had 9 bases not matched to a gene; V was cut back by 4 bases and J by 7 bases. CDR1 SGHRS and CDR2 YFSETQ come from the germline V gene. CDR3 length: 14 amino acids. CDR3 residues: CASSTGGNNRGYTF. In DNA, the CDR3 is TGCGCCAGCAGCACAGGGGGTAATAACCGTGGCTACACCTTC.

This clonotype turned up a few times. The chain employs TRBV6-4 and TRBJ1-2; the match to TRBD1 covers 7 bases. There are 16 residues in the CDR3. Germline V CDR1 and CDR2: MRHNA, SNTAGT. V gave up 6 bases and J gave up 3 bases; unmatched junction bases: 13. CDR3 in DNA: TGTGCCAGCAGCGTAACCTGGACAGGAAAAGACTATGGCTACACCTTC. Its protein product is CASSVTWTGKDYGYTF.

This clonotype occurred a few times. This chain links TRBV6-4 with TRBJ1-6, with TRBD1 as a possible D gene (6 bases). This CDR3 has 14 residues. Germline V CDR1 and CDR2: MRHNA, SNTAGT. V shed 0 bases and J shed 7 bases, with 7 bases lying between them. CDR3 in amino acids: CASSDSGQNSPLHF. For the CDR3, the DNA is TGTGCCAGCAGTGACTCGGGACAAAATTCACCCCTCCACTTT.

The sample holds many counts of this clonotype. CDR3 amino acids: CASSIATGNQPQHF. CDR3 sequence (DNA): TGTGCCAGCAGCATTGCAACAGGGAATCAGCCCCAGCATTTT. The chain is built from TRBV7-8 and TRBJ1-5, with a weak D call TRBD1 (6 bases). Trimming stripped 5 bases from V and 4 bases from J, with 12 bases between. CDR1 is SGHVS and CDR2 is FQNEAQ in the germline V gene. The CDR3 runs 14 residues.

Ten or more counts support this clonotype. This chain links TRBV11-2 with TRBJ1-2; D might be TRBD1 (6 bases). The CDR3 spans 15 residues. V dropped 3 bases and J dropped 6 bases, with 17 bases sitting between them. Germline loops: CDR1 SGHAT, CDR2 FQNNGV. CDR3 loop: CASSFVQGGYDGYTF. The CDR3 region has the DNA TGTGCCAGCAGCTTCGTACAGGGTGGTTACGATGGCTACACCTTC.